This T cell receptor beta chain is drawn from a study of blood T cell repertoires in COVID-19. Study details: The origin of the acute and convalescent COVID-19 samples was the United States, Italy and Spain. PBMCs, B-cell-depleted T cells, or T cells provided the cDNA or gDNA that made up the material.

Germline values: CDR1 MGHRA, CDR2 YSYEKL. The V gene lost 1 base and the J gene lost 4 bases, with 11 bases spanning the gap. The CDR3 extends over 15 amino acids. Per the study methods: Amplification of reference gene primers was used by the study to estimate nucleated cell counts. Here immunoSEQ multiplex PCR was the method, and the copy in TCRdb shows in-frame clones only, minus some. D and trimming come from the DNA, and the V and J calls and clone size come from that table. The table has under 200,000 clones, 88% seen once. The TCR sequence derives from a man aged 60-69 years with acute or convalescent COVID-19. This sequence joins TRBV4-1 and TRBJ2-1; tentative D call: TRBD2 (6 bases). Sequences were obtained from peripheral blood. CDR3 DNA sequence: TGCGCCAGCAGCCAAGGTAATCGGGGGTACAATGAGCAGTTCTTC. This encodes CASSQGNRGYNEQFF.